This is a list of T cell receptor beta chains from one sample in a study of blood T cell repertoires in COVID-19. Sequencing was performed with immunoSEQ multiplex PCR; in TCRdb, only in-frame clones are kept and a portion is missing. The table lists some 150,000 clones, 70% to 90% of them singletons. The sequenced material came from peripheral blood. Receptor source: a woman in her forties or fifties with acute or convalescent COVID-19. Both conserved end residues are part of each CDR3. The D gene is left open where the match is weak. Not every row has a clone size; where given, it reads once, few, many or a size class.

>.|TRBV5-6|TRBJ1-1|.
CASSYLGVEAFF
TGTGCCAGCAGCTACCTGGGAGTTGAAGCTTTCTTT
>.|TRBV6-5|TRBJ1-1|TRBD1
CASSYSDRGSEAFF
TGTGCCAGCAGTTACTCCGACAGGGGCTCTGAAGCTTTCTTT
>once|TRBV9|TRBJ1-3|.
CASGQGDSGNTIYF
TGTGCCAGCGGCCAAGGGGATTCTGGAAACACCATATATTTT
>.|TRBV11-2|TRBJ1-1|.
CASSLVKGGQVGANTEAFF
TGTGCCAGCAGCTTAGTTAAAGGGGGACAAGTAGGGGCGAACACTGAAGCTTTCTTT
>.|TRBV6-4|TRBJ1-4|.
CASQGFTTNEKLFF
TGTGCCAGCCAGGGGTTCACAACTAATGAAAAACTGTTTTTT
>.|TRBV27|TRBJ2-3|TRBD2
CASSHRSLAGEGTDTQYF
TGTGCCAGCAGTCACCGAAGCTTAGCGGGGGAAGGCACAGATACGCAGTATTTT
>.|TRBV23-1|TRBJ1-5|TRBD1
CASSRDGQGNSNQPQHF
TGCGCCAGCAGTCGGGACGGACAGGGGAATAGCAATCAGCCCCAGCATTTT
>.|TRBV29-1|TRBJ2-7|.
CSVVGSPYEQYF
TGCAGCGTTGTGGGCAGCCCCTACGAGCAGTACTTC
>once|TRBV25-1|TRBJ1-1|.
CASSDQQDMNTEAFF
TGTGCCAGCAGTGACCAGCAGGACATGAACACTGAAGCTTTCTTT
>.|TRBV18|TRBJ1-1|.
CASSQNLQGELNTEAFF
TGTGCCAGCTCACAGAACCTACAGGGCGAGCTGAACACTGAAGCTTTCTTT
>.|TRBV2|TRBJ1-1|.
CASSPADTYTEAFF
TGTGCCAGCAGTCCCGCGGACACCTACACTGAAGCTTTCTTT
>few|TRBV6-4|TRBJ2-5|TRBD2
CASSVASGGLETQYF
TGTGCCAGCAGTGTGGCTAGCGGGGGGTTGGAGACCCAGTACTTC
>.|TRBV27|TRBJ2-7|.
CASSPGGGQRHYEQYF
TGTGCCAGCAGTCCCGGAGGCGGACAGAGACACTACGAGCAGTACTTC
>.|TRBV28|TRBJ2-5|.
CASRSSSLGEGETQYF
TGTGCCAGCAGATCCAGTTCCCTCGGGGAAGGAGAGACCCAGTACTTC
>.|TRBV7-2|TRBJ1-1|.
CASSFGVLMNTEAFF
TGTGCCAGCAGCTTCGGGGTACTCATGAACACTGAAGCTTTCTTT
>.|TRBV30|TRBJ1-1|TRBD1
CAWSGQGVGEAFF
TGTGCCTGGAGTGGGCAGGGGGTTGGGGAAGCTTTCTTT
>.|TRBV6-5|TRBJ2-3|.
CASSYMARRDTQYF
TGTGCCAGCAGTTACATGGCTAGGAGGGATACGCAGTATTTT
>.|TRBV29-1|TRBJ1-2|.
CSVLHGYGYTF
TGCAGCGTTTTACATGGCTATGGCTACACCTTC
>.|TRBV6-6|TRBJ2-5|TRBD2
CASSPTSGATQYF
TGTGCCAGCAGCCCGACTAGCGGGGCGACCCAGTACTTC
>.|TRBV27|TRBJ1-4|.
CATRPGFKAFNEKLFF
TGTGCCACCCGTCCGGGGTTTAAGGCGTTTAATGAAAAACTGTTTTTT
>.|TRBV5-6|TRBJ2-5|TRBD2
CASSLVAGALETQYF
TGTGCCAGCAGCTTAGTAGCGGGGGCCTTGGAGACCCAGTACTTC
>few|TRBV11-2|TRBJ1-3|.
CASSLGQTLSGNTIYF
TGTGCCAGCAGCTTGGGGCAGACTCTCTCTGGAAACACCATATATTTT
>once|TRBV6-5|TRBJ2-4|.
CASSRQGRGIQYF
TGTGCCAGCAGTAGACAGGGGCGGGGGATTCAGTACTTC
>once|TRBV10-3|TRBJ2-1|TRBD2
CATVSGTSYNEQFF
TGTGCCACCGTAAGCGGGACTTCCTACAATGAGCAGTTCTTC
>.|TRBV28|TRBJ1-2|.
CASSQDKPYGYTF
TGTGCCAGCAGTCAGGACAAGCCCTATGGCTACACCTTC
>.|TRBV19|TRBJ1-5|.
CASSIGGRGPQPQHF
TGTGCCAGTAGTATAGGTGGGAGAGGCCCCCAGCCCCAGCATTTT
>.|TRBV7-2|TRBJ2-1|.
CASSFTGQYNEQFF
TGTGCCAGCAGCTTTACAGGTCAATACAATGAGCAGTTCTTC
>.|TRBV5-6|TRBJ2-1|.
CASSSTAYNEQFF
TGTGCCAGCAGCTCCACAGCCTACAATGAGCAGTTCTTC
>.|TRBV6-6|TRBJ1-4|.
CASSSGSEDEKLFF
TGTGCCAGCTCTTCCGGGAGCGAGGATGAAAAACTGTTTTTT
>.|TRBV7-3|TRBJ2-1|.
CASSLQGSSNEQFF
TGTGCCAGCAGCTTACAGGGTTCGAGCAATGAGCAGTTCTTC
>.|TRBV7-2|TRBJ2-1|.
CASSPRLEPNEQFF
TGTGCCAGCAGCCCCCGACTAGAGCCCAATGAGCAGTTCTTC
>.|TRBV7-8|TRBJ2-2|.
CASSTNRDTGELFF
TGTGCCAGCAGCACAAACAGGGACACCGGGGAGCTGTTTTTT
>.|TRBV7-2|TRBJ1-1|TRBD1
CASFSGQGDTEAFF
TGTGCCAGCTTCTCGGGACAGGGGGACACTGAAGCTTTCTTT
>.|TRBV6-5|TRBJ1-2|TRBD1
CASRGTGRYGYTF
TGTGCCAGCAGAGGGACAGGGCGCTATGGCTACACCTTC
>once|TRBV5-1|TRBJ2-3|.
CASSPTHGSDTQYF
TGCGCCAGCAGCCCCACTCACGGGTCAGATACGCAGTATTTT
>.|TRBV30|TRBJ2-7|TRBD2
CAFNSGGQEQYF
TGTGCCTTTAATAGCGGGGGTCAAGAGCAGTACTTC
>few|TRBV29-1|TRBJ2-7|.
CSVTPGGTYEQYF
TGCAGCGTGACGCCTGGCGGGACCTACGAGCAGTACTTC
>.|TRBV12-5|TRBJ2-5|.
CASGLALPSRDHQETQYF
TGTGCTAGTGGTTTGGCCCTCCCCTCACGGGATCACCAAGAGACCCAGTACTTC
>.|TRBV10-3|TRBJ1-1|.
CAISESPGNTEAFF
TGTGCCATCAGTGAGTCGCCAGGGAACACTGAAGCTTTCTTT
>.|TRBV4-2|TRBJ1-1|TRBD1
CASSQDGTQGDTEAFF
TGTGCCAGCAGCCAAGATGGGACCCAGGGGGACACTGAAGCTTTCTTT
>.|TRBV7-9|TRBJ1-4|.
CASSFQAGGLAVEKLFF
TGTGCCAGCAGCTTTCAGGCGGGTGGTCTTGCCGTAGAAAAACTGTTTTTT
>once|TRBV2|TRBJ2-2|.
CASSGRVFDTGELFF
TGTGCCAGCAGTGGGAGGGTATTCGACACCGGGGAGCTGTTTTTT
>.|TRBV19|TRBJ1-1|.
CASSRLNGRDTEAFF
TGTGCCAGTAGTCGCTTAAATGGGAGGGACACTGAAGCTTTCTTT
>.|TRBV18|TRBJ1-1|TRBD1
CASSPSGGTEAFF
TGTGCCAGCTCACCATCAGGGGGAACTGAAGCTTTCTTT
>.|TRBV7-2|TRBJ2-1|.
CASSSTGTWSGEQFF
TGTGCCAGCAGCTCTACCGGGACATGGTCAGGTGAGCAGTTCTTC
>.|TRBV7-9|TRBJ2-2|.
CASSGPGGKNTGELFF
TGTGCCAGCAGCGGGCCAGGGGGGAAGAACACCGGGGAGCTGTTTTTT
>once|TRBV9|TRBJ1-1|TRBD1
CASSPTGFDTEAFF
TGTGCCAGCAGCCCGACAGGGTTTGACACTGAAGCTTTCTTT
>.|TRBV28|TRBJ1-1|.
CASFLAGTEAFF
TGTGCCAGCTTCCTAGCGGGCACTGAAGCTTTCTTT
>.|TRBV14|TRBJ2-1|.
CASSQWTAYNEQFF
TGTGCCAGCAGCCAATGGACAGCGTACAATGAGCAGTTCTTC
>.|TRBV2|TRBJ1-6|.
CASSASSYNSPLHF
TGTGCCAGCAGTGCTAGCTCCTATAATTCACCCCTCCACTTT
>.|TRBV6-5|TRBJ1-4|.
CASSEGWATNEKLFF
TGTGCTAGTTCGGAGGGGTGGGCAACTAATGAAAAACTGTTTTTT
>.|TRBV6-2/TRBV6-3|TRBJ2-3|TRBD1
CASSWTGGETDTQYF
TGTGCCAGCAGTTGGACAGGGGGGGAGACAGATACGCAGTATTTT
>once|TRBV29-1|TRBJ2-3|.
CSLRTDTGTDTQYF
TGCAGCTTGCGGACAGACACGGGCACAGATACGCAGTATTTT
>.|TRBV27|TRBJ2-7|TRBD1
CASSSRTGKHHEQYF
TGTGCCAGCAGTTCCCGGACAGGGAAACACCACGAGCAGTACTTC
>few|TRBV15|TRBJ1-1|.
CATSRDMTGEAFF
TGTGCCACCAGCAGAGATATGACAGGTGAAGCTTTCTTT